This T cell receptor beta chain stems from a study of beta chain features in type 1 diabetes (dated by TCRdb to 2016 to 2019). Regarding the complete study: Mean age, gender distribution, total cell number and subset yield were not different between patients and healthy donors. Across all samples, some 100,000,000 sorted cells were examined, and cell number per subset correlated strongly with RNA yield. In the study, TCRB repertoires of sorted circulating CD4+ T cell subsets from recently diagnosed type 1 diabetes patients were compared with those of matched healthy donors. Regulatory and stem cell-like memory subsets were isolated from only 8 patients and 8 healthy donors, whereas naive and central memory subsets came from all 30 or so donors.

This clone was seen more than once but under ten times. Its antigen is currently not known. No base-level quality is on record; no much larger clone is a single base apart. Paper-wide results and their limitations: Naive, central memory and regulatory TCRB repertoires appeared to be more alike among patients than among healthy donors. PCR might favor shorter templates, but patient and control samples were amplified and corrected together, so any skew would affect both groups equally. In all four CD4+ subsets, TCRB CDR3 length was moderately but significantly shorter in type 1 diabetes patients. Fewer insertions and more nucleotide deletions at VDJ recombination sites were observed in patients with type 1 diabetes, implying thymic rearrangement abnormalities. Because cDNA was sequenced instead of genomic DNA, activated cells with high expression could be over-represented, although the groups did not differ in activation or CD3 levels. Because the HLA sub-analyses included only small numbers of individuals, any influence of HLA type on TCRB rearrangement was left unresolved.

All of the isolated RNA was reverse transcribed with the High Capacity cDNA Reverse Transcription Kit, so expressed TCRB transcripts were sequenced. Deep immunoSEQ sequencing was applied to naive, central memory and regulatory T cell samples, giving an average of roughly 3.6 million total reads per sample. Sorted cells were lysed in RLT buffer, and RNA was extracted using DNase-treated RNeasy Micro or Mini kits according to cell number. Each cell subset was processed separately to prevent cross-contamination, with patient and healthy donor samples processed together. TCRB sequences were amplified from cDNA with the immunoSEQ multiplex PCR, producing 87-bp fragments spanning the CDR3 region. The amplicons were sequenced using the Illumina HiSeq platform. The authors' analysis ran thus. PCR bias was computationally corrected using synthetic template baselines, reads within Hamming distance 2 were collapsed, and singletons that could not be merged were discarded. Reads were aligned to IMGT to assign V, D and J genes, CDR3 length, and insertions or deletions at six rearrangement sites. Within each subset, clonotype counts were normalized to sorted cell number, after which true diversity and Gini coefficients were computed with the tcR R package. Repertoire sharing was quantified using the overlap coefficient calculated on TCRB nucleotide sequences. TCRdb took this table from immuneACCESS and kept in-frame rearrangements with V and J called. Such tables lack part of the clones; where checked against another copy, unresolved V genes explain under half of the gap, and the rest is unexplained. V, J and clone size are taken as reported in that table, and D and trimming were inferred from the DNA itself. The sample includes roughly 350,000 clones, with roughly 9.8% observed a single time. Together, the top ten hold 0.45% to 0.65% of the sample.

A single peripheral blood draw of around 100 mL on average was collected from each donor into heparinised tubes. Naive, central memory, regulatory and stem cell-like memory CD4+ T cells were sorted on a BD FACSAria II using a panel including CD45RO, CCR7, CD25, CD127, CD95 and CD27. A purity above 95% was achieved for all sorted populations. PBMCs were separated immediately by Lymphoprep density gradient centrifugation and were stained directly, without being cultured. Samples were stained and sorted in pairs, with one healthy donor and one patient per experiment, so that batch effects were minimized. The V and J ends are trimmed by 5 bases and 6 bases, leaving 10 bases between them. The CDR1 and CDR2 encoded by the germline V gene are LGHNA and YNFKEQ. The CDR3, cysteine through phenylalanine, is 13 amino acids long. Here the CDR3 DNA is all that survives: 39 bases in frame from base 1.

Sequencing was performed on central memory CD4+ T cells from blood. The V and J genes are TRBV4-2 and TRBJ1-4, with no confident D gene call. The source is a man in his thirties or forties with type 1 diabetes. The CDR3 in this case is CASSLNRDEKLFF. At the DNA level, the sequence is TGTGCCAGCAGCTTGAACCGAGATGAAAAACTGTTTTTT.